What follows are 3 T cell receptor beta chains derived from one specimen sequenced in a study of T cell responses to AZD1222 COVID-19 vaccine. Produced via immunoSEQ multiplex PCR; TCRdb's table is partial and in-frame only. The data show around 78,000 clones, roughly 90% seen once. This sample comprised peripheral blood, obtained 28 days after the second AZD1222 dose. The receptors were gathered from an adult who received the AZD1222 COVID-19 vaccine.

In nucleotides, the CDR3 is TGCGCCAGCAGTCAATGCCGAACACTTGAACAGCCCCAGCATTTT. Protein sequence: CASSQCRTLEQPQHF. The gene calls are TRBV23-1 and TRBJ1-5, with no clear D. TRBV23-1 is designated an ORF whose function remains uncertain. This CDR3 has 15 amino acids. Trimming shortened V by 1 base and J by 7 bases, and 14 bases separated the two germline ends.

V gene TRBV3-1 (or the pseudogene TRBV3-2) combines with J gene TRBJ1-2; 10 nucleotides align to TRBD1. Germline-derived CDR1 and CDR2 are LGHDT and YNNKEL (reference sequence). V shed 0 bases and J 8 bases; nucleotides not matched to a gene: 9. This CDR3 region has 16 residues. CDR3 loop: CASSQDLATGGDGYTF. Here the CDR3 DNA reads TGTGCCAGCAGCCAAGATTTGGCGACAGGGGGCGACGGCTACACCTTC.

The V and J genes are TRBV6-1 and TRBJ2-4; either TRBD1 or TRBD2 may fit D (5 bases each). The germline V gene encodes CDR1 MNHNS and CDR2 SASEGT. Trimming removed 2 bases at V and 7 bases at J, with 21 bases between. The length of the CDR3 is 17 residues. DNA for the CDR3: TGTGCCAGCAGTGAATTTCCCCTCCTGGGGGTGCGGAACATTCAGTACTTC. Its translation is CASSEFPLLGVRNIQYF.